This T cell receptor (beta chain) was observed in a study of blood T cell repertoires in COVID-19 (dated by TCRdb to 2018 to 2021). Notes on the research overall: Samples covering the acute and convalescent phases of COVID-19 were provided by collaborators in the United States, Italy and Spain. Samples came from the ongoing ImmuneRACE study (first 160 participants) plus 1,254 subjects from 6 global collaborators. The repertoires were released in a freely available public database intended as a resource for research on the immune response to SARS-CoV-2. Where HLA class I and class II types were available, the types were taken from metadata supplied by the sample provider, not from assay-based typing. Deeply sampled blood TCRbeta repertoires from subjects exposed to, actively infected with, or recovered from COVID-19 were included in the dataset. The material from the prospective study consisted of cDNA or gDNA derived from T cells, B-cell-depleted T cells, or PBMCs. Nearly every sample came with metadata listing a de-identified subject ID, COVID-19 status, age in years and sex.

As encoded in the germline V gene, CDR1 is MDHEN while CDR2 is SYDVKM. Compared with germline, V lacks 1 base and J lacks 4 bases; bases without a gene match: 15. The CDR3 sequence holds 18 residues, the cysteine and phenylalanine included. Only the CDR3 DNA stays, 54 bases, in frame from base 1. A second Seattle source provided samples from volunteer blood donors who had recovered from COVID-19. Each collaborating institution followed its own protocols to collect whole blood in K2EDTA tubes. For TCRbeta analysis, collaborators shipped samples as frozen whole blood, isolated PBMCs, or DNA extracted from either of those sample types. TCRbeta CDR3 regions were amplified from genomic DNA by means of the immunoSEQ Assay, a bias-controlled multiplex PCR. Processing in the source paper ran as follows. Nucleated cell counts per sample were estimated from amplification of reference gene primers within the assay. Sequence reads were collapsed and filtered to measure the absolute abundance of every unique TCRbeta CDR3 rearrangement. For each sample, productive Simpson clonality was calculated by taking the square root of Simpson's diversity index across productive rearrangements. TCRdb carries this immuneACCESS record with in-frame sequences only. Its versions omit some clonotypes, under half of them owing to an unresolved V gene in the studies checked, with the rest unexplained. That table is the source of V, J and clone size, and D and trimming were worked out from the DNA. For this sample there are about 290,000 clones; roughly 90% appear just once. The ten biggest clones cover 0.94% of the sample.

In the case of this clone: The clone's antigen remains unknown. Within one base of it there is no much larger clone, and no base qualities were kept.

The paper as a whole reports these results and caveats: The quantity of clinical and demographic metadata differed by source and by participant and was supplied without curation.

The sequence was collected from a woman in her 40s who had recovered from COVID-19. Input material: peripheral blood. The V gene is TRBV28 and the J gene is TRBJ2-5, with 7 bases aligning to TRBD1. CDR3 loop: CASSLYLRDSVRGETQYF. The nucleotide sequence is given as TGTGCCAGCAGTTTATACCTCCGGGACAGCGTAAGAGGAGAGACCCAGTACTTC.